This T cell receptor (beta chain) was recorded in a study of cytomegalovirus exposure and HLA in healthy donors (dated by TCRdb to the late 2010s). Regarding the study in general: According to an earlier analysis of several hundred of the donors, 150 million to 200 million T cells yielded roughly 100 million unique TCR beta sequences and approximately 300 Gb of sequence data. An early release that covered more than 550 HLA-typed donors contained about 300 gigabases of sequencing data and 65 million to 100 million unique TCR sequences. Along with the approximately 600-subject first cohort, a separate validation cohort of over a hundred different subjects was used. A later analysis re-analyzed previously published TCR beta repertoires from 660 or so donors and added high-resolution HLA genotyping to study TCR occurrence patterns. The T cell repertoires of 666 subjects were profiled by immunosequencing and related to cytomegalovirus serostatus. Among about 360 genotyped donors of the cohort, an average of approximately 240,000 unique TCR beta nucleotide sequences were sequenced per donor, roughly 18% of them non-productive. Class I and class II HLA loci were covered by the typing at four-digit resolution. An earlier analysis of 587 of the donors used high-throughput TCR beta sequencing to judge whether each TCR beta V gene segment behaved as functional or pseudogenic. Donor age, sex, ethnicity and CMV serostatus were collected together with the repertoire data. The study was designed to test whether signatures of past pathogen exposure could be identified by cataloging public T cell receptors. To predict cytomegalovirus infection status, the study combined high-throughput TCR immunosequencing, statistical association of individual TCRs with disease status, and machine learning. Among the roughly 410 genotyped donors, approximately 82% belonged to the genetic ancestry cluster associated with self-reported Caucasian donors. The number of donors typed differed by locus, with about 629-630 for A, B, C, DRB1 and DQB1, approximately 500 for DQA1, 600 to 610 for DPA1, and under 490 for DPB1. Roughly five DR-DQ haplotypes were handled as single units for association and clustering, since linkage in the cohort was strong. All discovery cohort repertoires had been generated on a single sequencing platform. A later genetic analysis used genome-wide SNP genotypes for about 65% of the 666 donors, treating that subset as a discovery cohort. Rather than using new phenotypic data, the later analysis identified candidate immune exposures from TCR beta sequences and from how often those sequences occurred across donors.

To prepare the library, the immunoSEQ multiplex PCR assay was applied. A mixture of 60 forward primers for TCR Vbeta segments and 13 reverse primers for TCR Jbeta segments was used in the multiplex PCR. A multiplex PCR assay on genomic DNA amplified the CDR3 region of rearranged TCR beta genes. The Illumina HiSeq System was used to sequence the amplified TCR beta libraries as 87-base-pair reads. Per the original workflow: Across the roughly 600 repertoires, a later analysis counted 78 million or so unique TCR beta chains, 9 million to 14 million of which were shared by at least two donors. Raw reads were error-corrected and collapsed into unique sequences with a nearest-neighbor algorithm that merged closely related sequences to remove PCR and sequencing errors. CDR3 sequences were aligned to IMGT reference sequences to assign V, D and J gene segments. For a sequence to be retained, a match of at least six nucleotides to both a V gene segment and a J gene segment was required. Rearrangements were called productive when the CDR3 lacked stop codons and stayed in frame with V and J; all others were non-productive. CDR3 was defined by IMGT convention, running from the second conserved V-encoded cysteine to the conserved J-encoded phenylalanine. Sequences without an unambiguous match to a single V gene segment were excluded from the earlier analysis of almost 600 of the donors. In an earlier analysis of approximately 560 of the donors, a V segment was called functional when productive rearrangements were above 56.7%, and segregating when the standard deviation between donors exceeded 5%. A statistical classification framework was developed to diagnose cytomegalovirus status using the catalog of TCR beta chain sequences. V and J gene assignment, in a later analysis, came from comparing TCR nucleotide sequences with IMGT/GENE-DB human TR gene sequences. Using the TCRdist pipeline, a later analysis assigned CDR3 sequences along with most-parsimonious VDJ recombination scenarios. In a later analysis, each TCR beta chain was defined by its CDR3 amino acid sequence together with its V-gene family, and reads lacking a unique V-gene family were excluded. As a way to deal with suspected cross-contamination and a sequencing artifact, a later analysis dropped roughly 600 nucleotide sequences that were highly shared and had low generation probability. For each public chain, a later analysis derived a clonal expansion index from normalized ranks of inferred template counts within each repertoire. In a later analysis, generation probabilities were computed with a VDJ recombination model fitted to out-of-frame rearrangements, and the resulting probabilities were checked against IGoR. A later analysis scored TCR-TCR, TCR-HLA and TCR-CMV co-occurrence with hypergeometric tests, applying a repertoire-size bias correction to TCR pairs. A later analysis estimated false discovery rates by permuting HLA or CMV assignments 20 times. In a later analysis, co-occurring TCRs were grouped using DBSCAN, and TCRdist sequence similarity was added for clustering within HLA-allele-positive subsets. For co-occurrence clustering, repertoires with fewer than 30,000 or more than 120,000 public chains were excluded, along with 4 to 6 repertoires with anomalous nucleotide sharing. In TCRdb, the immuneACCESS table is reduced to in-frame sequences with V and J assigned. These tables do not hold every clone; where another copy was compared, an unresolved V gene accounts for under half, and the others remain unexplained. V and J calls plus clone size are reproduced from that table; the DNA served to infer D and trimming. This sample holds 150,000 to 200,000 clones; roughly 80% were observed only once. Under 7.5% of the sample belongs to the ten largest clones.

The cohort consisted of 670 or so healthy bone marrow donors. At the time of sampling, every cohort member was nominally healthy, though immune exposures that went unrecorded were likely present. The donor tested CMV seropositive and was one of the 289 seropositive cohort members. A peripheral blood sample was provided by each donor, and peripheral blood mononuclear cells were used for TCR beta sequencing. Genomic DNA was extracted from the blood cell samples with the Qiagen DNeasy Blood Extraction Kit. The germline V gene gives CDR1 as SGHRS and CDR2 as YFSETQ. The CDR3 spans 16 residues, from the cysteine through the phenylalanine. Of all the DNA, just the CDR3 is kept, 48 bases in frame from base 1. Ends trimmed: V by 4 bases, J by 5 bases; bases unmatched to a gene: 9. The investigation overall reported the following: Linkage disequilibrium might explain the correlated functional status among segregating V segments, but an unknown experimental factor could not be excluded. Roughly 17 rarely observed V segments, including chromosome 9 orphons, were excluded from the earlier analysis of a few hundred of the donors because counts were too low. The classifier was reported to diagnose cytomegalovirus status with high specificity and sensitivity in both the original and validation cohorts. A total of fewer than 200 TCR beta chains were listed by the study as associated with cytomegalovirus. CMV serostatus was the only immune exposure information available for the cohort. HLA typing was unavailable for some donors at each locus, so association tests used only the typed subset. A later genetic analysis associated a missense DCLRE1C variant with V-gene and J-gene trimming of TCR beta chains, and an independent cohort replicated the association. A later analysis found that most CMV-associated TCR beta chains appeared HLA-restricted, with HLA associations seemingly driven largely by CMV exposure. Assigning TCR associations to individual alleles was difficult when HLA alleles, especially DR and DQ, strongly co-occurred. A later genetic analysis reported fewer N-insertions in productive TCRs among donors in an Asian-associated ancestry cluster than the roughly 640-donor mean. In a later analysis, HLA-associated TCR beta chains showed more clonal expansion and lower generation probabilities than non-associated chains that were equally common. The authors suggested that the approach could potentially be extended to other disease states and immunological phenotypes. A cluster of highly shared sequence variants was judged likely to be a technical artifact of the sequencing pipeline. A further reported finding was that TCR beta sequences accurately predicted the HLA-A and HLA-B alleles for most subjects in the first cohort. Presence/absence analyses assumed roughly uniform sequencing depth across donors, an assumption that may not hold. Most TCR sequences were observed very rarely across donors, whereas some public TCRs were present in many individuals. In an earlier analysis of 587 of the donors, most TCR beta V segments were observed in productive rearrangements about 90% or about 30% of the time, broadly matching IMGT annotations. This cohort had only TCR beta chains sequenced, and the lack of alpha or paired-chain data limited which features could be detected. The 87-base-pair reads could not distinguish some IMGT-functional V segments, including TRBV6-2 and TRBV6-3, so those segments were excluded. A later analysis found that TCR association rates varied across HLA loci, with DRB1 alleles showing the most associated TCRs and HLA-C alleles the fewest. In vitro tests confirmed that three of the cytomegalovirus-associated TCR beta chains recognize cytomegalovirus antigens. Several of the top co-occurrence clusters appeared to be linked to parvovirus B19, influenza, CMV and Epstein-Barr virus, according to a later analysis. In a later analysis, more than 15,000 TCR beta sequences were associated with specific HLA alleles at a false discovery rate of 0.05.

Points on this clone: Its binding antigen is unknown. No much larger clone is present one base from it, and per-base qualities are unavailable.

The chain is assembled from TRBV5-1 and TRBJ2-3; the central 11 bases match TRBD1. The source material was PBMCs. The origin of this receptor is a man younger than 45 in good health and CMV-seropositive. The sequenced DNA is TGCGCCAGCAGCAAAAAAGGACAGGGGGCGGGAGATACGCAGTATTTT. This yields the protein CASSKKGQGAGDTQYF.